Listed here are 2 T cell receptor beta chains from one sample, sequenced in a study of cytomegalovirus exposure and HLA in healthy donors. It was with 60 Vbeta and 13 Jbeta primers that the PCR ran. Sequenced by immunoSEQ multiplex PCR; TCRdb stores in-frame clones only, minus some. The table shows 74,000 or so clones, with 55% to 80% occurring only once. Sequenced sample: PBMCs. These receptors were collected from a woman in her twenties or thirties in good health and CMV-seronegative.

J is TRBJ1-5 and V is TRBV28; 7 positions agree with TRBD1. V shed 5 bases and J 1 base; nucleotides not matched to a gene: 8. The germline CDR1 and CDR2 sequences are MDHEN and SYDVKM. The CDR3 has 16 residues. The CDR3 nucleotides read TGTGCCAGCAGTCCCCCGACAGGGCGAAGCAATCAGCCCCAGCATTTT. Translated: CASSPPTGRSNQPQHF.

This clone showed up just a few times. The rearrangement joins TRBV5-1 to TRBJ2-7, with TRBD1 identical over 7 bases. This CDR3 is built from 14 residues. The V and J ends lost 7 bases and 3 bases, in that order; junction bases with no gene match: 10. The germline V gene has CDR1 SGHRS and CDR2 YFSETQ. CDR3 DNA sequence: TGCGCCAGCCAACCGACGACAGGGCTCTACGAGCAGTACTTC. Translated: CASQPTTGLYEQYF.